This T cell receptor beta chain was found in a study of blood T cell repertoires in COVID-19 (dated by TCRdb to 2018 to 2020). In terms of the full investigation: Samples covering the acute and convalescent phases of COVID-19 were provided by collaborators in the United States, Italy and Spain. The material from the prospective study consisted of cDNA or gDNA derived from T cells, B-cell-depleted T cells, or PBMCs. Subjects who had been exposed to COVID-19, were actively infected with it, or had recovered from it provided the deeply sampled blood TCRbeta repertoires that made up the dataset. The repertoires were released in a freely available public database intended as a resource for research on the immune response to SARS-CoV-2. The samples were drawn from two sources: the first 160 participants of the ongoing ImmuneRACE study, and 1,200 or so subjects contributed by 6 global collaborators. A de-identified subject ID, COVID-19 status, age in years and sex were almost always included in the sample metadata. HLA class I and class II types, where available, came from metadata supplied by the sample provider rather than from assay-based typing. Results and caveats for the whole study, not just this receptor: The amount of clinical and demographic metadata varied by source and participant and was provided uncurated.

Samples from volunteer blood donors who had recovered from COVID-19 were contributed by a second Seattle source. Whole blood was collected in K2EDTA tubes by collaborating institutions according to the institutions' own protocols. Collaborator samples were shipped for TCRbeta analysis as frozen whole blood, isolated PBMCs, or DNA extracted from either sample type. TCRbeta CDR3 regions were amplified from genomic DNA by means of the immunoSEQ Assay, a bias-controlled multiplex PCR. On the study's bioinformatics: Nucleated cell counts per sample were estimated from amplification of reference gene primers within the assay. To quantify the absolute abundance of each unique TCRbeta CDR3 rearrangement, sequence reads were collapsed and filtered. For each sample, productive Simpson clonality was calculated as the square root of Simpson's diversity index across productive rearrangements. The table was pulled from immuneACCESS by TCRdb, which kept in-frame rearrangements only. Such tables lose some clones; where checked, under half of the loss comes from unresolved V genes, and the rest has no known cause. Clonal size and the V and J genes are those of that table, whereas D and trimming came from the DNA. Across this sample there are a few hundred thousand clones, with under 90% seen only once. The ten largest clones take up 0.94% of the sample.

About this clone itself: Its target antigen remains unknown. Per-base quality was not reported, and no clone a single base away is much larger than it.

The clonotype was recovered from a woman in her 40s who had recovered from COVID-19. The sample was peripheral blood.

The CDR3 region reads CASSLGPGGSSTEAFF. The DNA reads as follows: TGCGCCAGCAGCTTGGGGCCAGGGGGCTCCAGCACTGAAGCTTTCTTT. Rearrangement joined TRBV5-1 to TRBJ1-1; TRBD1 lines up with 8 middle nucleotides. From cysteine to phenylalanine, the CDR3 is 16 amino acids long. The CDR3 DNA has 48 bases and is translated from base 1. Trimming removed 0 bases from V and 4 bases from J; the gene matches leave 8 bases unexplained. The germline V gene encodes CDR1 SGHRS and CDR2 YFSETQ.